A single sample is the source of the 8 T cell receptor beta chains below, sequenced in a study of blood T cells in healthy people across ages. Primed by a sample-barcoded 5' primer and a J-beta primer mix, a second PCR proceeded for about 6 to 11 cycles. MiXCR was run by TCRdb on the 5' RACE reads, yielding one entry per CDR3 protein. The data show around 580,000 distinct CDR3 sequences, around half seen once. Material for sequencing was blood. Receptors originate from a man at least 80 years old in good health.

The genes are TRBV7-2 and TRBJ1-2; D is possibly TRBD1 (5 bases). Germline CDR1 SGHTA, CDR2 FQGNSA. V lost 2 bases and J 3 bases, leaving 13 bases between the germline ends. The CDR3 is made up of 15 amino acids. DNA of the CDR3: TGTGCCAGCAGCTTAAACCCAGGGAGTGACTATGGCTACACCTTC. Translation: CASSLNPGSDYGYTF.

V usage is TRBV28 and J usage is TRBJ2-7; D perhaps matches TRBD2 (5 bases). The better agreement between TRBJ2-5 and the DNA end casts doubt on the J call. The CDR3 sequence is 13 residues long. CDR1 and CDR2 (germline): MDHEN, SYDVKM. The CDR3 region is CASSVWEKETQYF. DNA for the CDR3: TGTGCCAGCAGTGTTTGGGAGAAGGAGACCCAGTACTTC.

A few counts support this clonotype. Relative to the germline gene, one junction end is altered; a read error may explain this. V is TRBV29-1 and J is TRBJ2-5, with D tentatively TRBD2 (6 bases). Germline CDR1 SQVTM, CDR2 ANQGSEA. The CDR3 runs 15 residues. The CDR3 region has the DNA TGCAGCGTTGAAGATCTTAGGAGGGGCCAAGAGGCCCAGTACTTC. Residues: CSVEDLRRGQEAQYF.

The chain couples TRBV12-3 or TRBV12-4 to TRBJ2-1; 9 nucleotides agree with TRBD1. This CDR3 is 15 amino acids long. V lost 6 bases and J lost 6; bases outside the gene matches: 9. The CDR3 is CASRPLWGQGNEQFF. The CDR3 DNA reads TGTGCCAGCAGACCCCTATGGGGACAGGGCAATGAGCAGTTCTTC.

This chain links TRBV3-1 with TRBJ2-7; 7 bases are shared with TRBD1. Germline CDR1 and CDR2: LGHDT and YNNKEL (reference sequence). The CDR3 is 14 residues long. The ends lost 5 bases at V and 4 bases at J; junction bases unmatched: 8. DNA for the CDR3: TGTGCCAGCAGCGTCCGGGACAGTTTTTACGAGCAGTACTTC. It specifies CASSVRDSFYEQYF.

The gene calls are TRBV28 and TRBJ1-5; possibly TRBD1 for D (6 bases). Per germline, CDR1 MDHEN and CDR2 SYDVKM. The CDR3 length is 14 residues. V lost 6 bases, J lost 7 bases, and 16 bases lay in between. The CDR3 DNA follows: TGTGCCAGCAGACTGAACAGGGTGAGACAGCCCCAGCATTTT. Encoded protein: CASRLNRVRQPQHF.

This chain joins TRBV4-1 and TRBJ2-1; D is unclear. CDR3 length equals 12 residues. Between the trimmed V and J ends, which lost 0 bases and 10 bases, there was a span of 7 bases. CDR1 is MGHRA, CDR2 YSYEKL, per germline. The CDR3 loop reads CASSQDSWEQFF. CDR3 nucleotides: TGCGCCAGCAGCCAAGACTCTTGGGAGCAGTTCTTC.

Notes on this clonotype: A much larger clone differs from this one at a single base, so this may be a read error. J is TRBJ1-6 and V is TRBV6-6; D gene uncertain. This CDR3 is built from 13 residues. Germline-derived CDR1 and CDR2 are MNHNY and SVGAGI (reference sequence). CDR3 loop: CASSPYGGSPPHF. CDR3 nucleotide sequence: TGTGCCAGCAGTCCCTATGGAGGATCACCCCCCCACTTT.